These T cell receptor beta chains were read from a single sample in a study of regulatory T cells in long-lasting Graves disease. TCRdb itself ran the multiplex PCR reads through MiXCR, one entry per CDR3 protein. The table lists 300,000 to 400,000 distinct CDR3 sequences, 16% of them singletons. The data were also submitted as part of a second study, on T cells in Graves' hyperthyroidism and ophthalmopathy.

The input for sequencing was peripheral blood mononuclear cells (PBMCs), taken at new diagnosis, from a patient treated with antithyroid drugs. The receptors here all came from a man aged 40-55 years with Graves disease. Each CDR3 is given with its conserved first and last residue. D genes are given only for firm matches. Expanded clones are given a class, and other clones once, few, many or no size at all.

DNA: TGTGCCAGCAGTCCCCAGACGGCATACTCTGGGGCCAACGTCCTGACTTTC
CDR3: CASSPQTAYSGANVLTF
D: NA
V: TRBV12-3/TRBV12-4
J: TRBJ2-6
size: NA

DNA: TGTGCCAGTAGTATCTCGAGGCAGAACAAACTGTTTTTT
CDR3: CASSISRQNKLFF
D: NA
V: TRBV19
J: TRBJ1-4
size: once

DNA: TGTGCCAGCAGCTTGTCGACGGCAAGCTCCTATAATTCACCCCTCCACTTT
CDR3: CASSLSTASSYNSPLHF
D: NA
V: TRBV5-6
J: TRBJ1-6
size: NA

DNA: TGCGCCAGCAGCCAAGATTTAAATATCGATAGCAATCAGCCCCAGCATTTT
CDR3: CASSQDLNIDSNQPQHF
D: NA
V: TRBV4-3
J: TRBJ1-5
size: few

DNA: TGTGCCAGCAGGGATGACAGGGCCCACACCTTC
CDR3: CASRDDRAHTF
D: TRBD1
V: TRBV2
J: TRBJ1-2
size: many

DNA: TGCGCCAGCAGCTTGGCCCCCAGCGGGGGGAACACAGATACGCAGTATTTT
CDR3: CASSLAPSGGNTDTQYF
D: TRBD2
V: TRBV5-1
J: TRBJ2-3
size: few

DNA: TGTGCCAGCTCACCACTCCAGACTGGGAACACTGAAGCTTTCTTT
CDR3: CASSPLQTGNTEAFF
D: NA
V: TRBV18
J: TRBJ1-1
size: NA

DNA: TGTGCCAGCAGTTTATCCAGGGGGGACTCCTACGAGCAGTACTTC
CDR3: CASSLSRGDSYEQYF
D: NA
V: TRBV28
J: TRBJ2-7
size: many

DNA: TGTGCCAGCAACCCCGGGCCGGGAATTCAGCCCCAGCATTTT
CDR3: CASNPGPGIQPQHF
D: NA
V: TRBV27
J: TRBJ1-5
size: many

DNA: TGTGCCAGCAGTTCCCGGGACAGGGGGCTCGTAGAGACCCAGTACTTC
CDR3: CASSSRDRGLVETQYF
D: TRBD1
V: TRBV6-2/TRBV6-3
J: TRBJ2-5
size: NA

DNA: TGTGCCAGCAGCTTCATGGGACTGCCCACCGGGGAGCTGTTTTTT
CDR3: CASSFMGLPTGELFF
D: NA
V: TRBV11-1
J: TRBJ2-2
size: NA

DNA: TGTGCCAGCTCACGGCAACAGGGACTCAACAATCAGCCCCAGCATTTT
CDR3: CASSRQQGLNNQPQHF
D: NA
V: TRBV18
J: TRBJ1-5
size: NA

DNA: TGTGCCAGCAGCGTAGGGGGGTATGAGCAGTTCTTC
CDR3: CASSVGGYEQFF
D: NA
V: TRBV9
J: TRBJ2-1
size: NA

DNA: TGTGCCAGCAGCTCCCAGAGGACCGGGGAGCTGTTTTTT
CDR3: CASSSQRTGELFF
D: NA
V: TRBV7-3
J: TRBJ2-2
size: many

DNA: TGTGCCAGCAGCTTAGGAGGGCATCAGCCCCAGCATTTT
CDR3: CASSLGGHQPQHF
D: NA
V: TRBV7-9
J: TRBJ1-5
size: few

DNA: TGTGCCAGCAGTGTTCCACAGAACACTGAAGCTTTCTTC
CDR3: CASSVPQNTEAFF
D: NA
V: TRBV25-1
J: TRBJ1-1
size: NA

DNA: TGCAGCGTTGGATGGGACAGGAACGACGAGCAGTACTTC
CDR3: CSVGWDRNDEQYF
D: TRBD1
V: TRBV29-1
J: TRBJ2-7
size: few

DNA: TGTGCCAGCAGTTTCAGCGGGAGTTGGAATGAGCAGTTCTTC
CDR3: CASSFSGSWNEQFF
D: TRBD2
V: TRBV28
J: TRBJ2-1
size: NA

DNA: TGTGCCAGCTCACGCGACAGAGTTCAGCCCCAGCATTTT
CDR3: CASSRDRVQPQHF
D: NA
V: TRBV18
J: TRBJ1-5
size: many

DNA: TGCAGTGCTATAAAAGGACTGGACAATGAGCAGTTCTTC
CDR3: CSAIKGLDNEQFF
D: NA
V: TRBV20-1
J: TRBJ2-1
size: many

DNA: TGTGCCAGCATCGATCGGACGGGTGAAAAACTGTTTTTT
CDR3: CASIDRTGEKLFF
D: NA
V: TRBV6-1
J: TRBJ1-4
size: few

DNA: TGTGCCAGCTGTAGTTCGTTCAGGGACGAGCAGTACTTC
CDR3: CASCSSFRDEQYF
D: NA
V: TRBV28
J: TRBJ2-7
size: NA

DNA: TGTGCCAGCAGACAGACAGGGACCCACGAGCAGTACTTC
CDR3: CASRQTGTHEQYF
D: TRBD1
V: TRBV12-3/TRBV12-4
J: TRBJ2-7
size: many

DNA: TGTGCCAGCAGCTTAACAGGGACAGGGTTGGGCACCGGGGAGCTGTTTTTT
CDR3: CASSLTGTGLGTGELFF
D: TRBD1
V: TRBV7-3
J: TRBJ2-2
size: many

DNA: TGTGCCAGCAGTCAGGGGGTAATTGCTAATTCACCCCTCCACTTT
CDR3: CASSQGVIANSPLHF
D: TRBD1
V: TRBV7-3
J: TRBJ1-6
size: NA

DNA: TGTGCCAGCAGCTTACAACCGGGACTAGCGGGGGTCAAGACGCAGTATTTT
CDR3: CASSLQPGLAGVKTQYF
D: TRBD2
V: TRBV5-5
J: TRBJ2-3
size: NA

DNA: TGCAGTGCTAGAGATTTCGTCAGGCCCTACGAGCAGTACTTC
CDR3: CSARDFVRPYEQYF
D: NA
V: TRBV20-1
J: TRBJ2-7
size: many

DNA: TGTGCCAGCAGCTTAACAGGGGGCCGTCAGCCCCAGCATTTT
CDR3: CASSLTGGRQPQHF
D: TRBD1
V: TRBV5-5
J: TRBJ1-5
size: many

DNA: TGTGCCACCAGCAGACTTGAGGACAGGGGGCTGCAAGGCTACACCTTC
CDR3: CATSRLEDRGLQGYTF
D: TRBD1
V: TRBV15
J: TRBJ1-2
size: few

DNA: TGTGCCAGCAGAGAAATAGCGGGGGGGCGGTTCAATGAGCAGTTCTTC
CDR3: CASREIAGGRFNEQFF
D: TRBD2
V: TRBV6-1
J: TRBJ2-1
size: many

DNA: TGCAGTGCTGGCGACAGGGGACAGCCCCAGCATTTT
CDR3: CSAGDRGQPQHF
D: TRBD1
V: TRBV20-1
J: TRBJ1-5
size: NA

DNA: TGTGCCAGCAGCCAAGGCGGACAGGGGGCTTTATGGACTGAAGCTTTCTTT
CDR3: CASSQGGQGALWTEAFF
D: TRBD1
V: TRBV3-1
J: TRBJ1-1
size: NA

DNA: TGTGCCAGCAGCGTAGGAGATGCAACTAATGAAAAACTGTTTTTT
CDR3: CASSVGDATNEKLFF
D: NA
V: TRBV9
J: TRBJ1-4
size: few

DNA: TGTGCCAGCAATCCCACCGGGACAGGGGGGGTCTTCGCCTACGAGCAGTACTTC
CDR3: CASNPTGTGGVFAYEQYF
D: TRBD1
V: TRBV6-1
J: TRBJ2-7
size: few

DNA: TGCAGTGCTAGAGCCGGGAGTGTTTACGAGCAGTACTTC
CDR3: CSARAGSVYEQYF
D: NA
V: TRBV20-1
J: TRBJ2-7
size: many

DNA: TGCAGTGCTAGATCGGGACTAGCGGGCAATGAGCAGTTCTTC
CDR3: CSARSGLAGNEQFF
D: TRBD2
V: TRBV20-1
J: TRBJ2-1
size: many

DNA: TGCAGCGTAGAAGAACGGCGGAATACCCAGTACTTC
CDR3: CSVEERRNTQYF
D: NA
V: TRBV29-1
J: TRBJ2-5
size: few

DNA: TGCGCCAGCAGCGAAGGGACAGCTGGAAACACCATATATTTT
CDR3: CASSEGTAGNTIYF
D: TRBD1
V: TRBV5-1
J: TRBJ1-3
size: NA

DNA: TGTGCCAGCAGCTCGGTGGGTAGCAATCAGCCCCAGCATTTT
CDR3: CASSSVGSNQPQHF
D: NA
V: TRBV6-1
J: TRBJ1-5
size: many

DNA: TGCAGTGCCATCGATCCAAGACTAGCGGGGGGCTACAATGAGCAGTTCTTC
CDR3: CSAIDPRLAGGYNEQFF
D: TRBD2
V: TRBV20-1
J: TRBJ2-1
size: many

DNA: TGTGCCAGCACTCCACTAGCGGGGGGATCGGGTTCCAAAAACATTCAGTACTTC
CDR3: CASTPLAGGSGSKNIQYF
D: TRBD2
V: TRBV27
J: TRBJ2-4
size: many

DNA: TGCAGTGCTAGAGAGGGGGGACAGACAGCCTACAATGAGCAGTTCTTC
CDR3: CSAREGGQTAYNEQFF
D: NA
V: TRBV20-1
J: TRBJ2-1
size: NA

DNA: TGTGCCAGCAGCTCCGCTCCCGGGGCCAACTATGGCTACACCTTC
CDR3: CASSSAPGANYGYTF
D: NA
V: TRBV11-2
J: TRBJ1-2
size: once

DNA: TGTGCCAGCAGTTTATTCTCGTACGGGGGATCCTACGAGCAGTACTTC
CDR3: CASSLFSYGGSYEQYF
D: NA
V: TRBV27
J: TRBJ2-7
size: many

DNA: TGCGCCAGCAGCTCGGGACAGGCTCTGGGAGATACGCAGTATTTT
CDR3: CASSSGQALGDTQYF
D: TRBD1
V: TRBV5-1
J: TRBJ2-3
size: many

DNA: TGTGCCAGCAGTGAAGCGCAGGGGGCTTATGAAAAACTGTTTTTT
CDR3: CASSEAQGAYEKLFF
D: TRBD1
V: TRBV6-1
J: TRBJ1-4
size: many

DNA: TGTGCCTGGAGTGTACGACTAGCGGGGTTTGGTGAGCAGTTCTTC
CDR3: CAWSVRLAGFGEQFF
D: TRBD2
V: TRBV30
J: TRBJ2-1
size: NA

DNA: TGCAGTGCAAAATCCGGGACAGGGAATTCACCCCTCCACTTT
CDR3: CSAKSGTGNSPLHF
D: TRBD1
V: TRBV20-1
J: TRBJ1-6
size: NA

DNA: TGTGCCAACAGCTTAGGGGGACAGGCAGAGACCCAGTACTTC
CDR3: CANSLGGQAETQYF
D: TRBD1
V: TRBV7-2
J: TRBJ2-5
size: NA

DNA: TGTGCCAGCAGTTCCCGGGACAGGGGTTTCACTGAAGCTTTCTTT
CDR3: CASSSRDRGFTEAFF
D: TRBD1
V: TRBV28
J: TRBJ1-1
size: many

DNA: TGTGCCAGCAGCCAAGCGGGGCGCAACACCATATATTTT
CDR3: CASSQAGRNTIYF
D: NA
V: TRBV3-1
J: TRBJ1-3
size: few

DNA: TGCAGCGTTGGGGCGGCTCAGAGGACCCAGTACTTC
CDR3: CSVGAAQRTQYF
D: NA
V: TRBV29-1
J: TRBJ2-5
size: once

DNA: TGTGCCAGCAGCCTGGGTCCCCCGGGGACAGATACGCAGTATTTT
CDR3: CASSLGPPGTDTQYF
D: NA
V: TRBV3-1
J: TRBJ2-3
size: many